This T cell receptor beta chain stems from a study of blood T cell repertoires in COVID-19. TCRdb keeps only in-frame clones here, not all; method: immunoSEQ multiplex PCR. The sample consists of approximately 300,000 clones, 85% to 90% of them appearing once. All enrollees were roughly 18 to 100 years old and from approximately 25 US areas. Which cohort a participant joined came from the clinical history participants gave. The CDR3 consists of 18 residues. The trim removed 5 bases at V and 8 bases at J, leaving 17 bases unmatched. Germline V gives CDR1 SEHNR, CDR2 FQNEAQ (reference sequence). The rearrangement links TRBV7-9 to TRBJ1-4; 10 bases line up with TRBD1. The TCR was taken from a young man who had recovered from COVID-19. Sequenced input: PBMCs or T cells enriched from blood (not recorded which). The CDR3 sequence is CASSGEGQGRTVGEKLFF. DNA for the CDR3: TGTGCCAGCAGCGGAGAGGGACAGGGGAGAACTGTTGGCGAAAAACTGTTTTTT.